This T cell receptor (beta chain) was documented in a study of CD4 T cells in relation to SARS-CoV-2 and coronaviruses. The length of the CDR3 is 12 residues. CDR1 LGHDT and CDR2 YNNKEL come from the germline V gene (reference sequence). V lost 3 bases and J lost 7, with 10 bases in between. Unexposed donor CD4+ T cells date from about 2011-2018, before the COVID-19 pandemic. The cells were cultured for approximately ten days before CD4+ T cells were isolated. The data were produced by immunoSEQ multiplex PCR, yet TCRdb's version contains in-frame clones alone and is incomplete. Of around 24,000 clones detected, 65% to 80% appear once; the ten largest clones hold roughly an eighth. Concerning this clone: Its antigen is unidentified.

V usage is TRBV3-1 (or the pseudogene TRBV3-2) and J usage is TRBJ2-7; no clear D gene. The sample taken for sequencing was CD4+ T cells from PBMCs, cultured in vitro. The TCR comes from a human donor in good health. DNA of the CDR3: TGTGCCAGCAGCCACCCTCTAGGGGAGCAGTACTTC. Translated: CASSHPLGEQYF.